This TCR beta chain comes out of a study of technical replicates of blood from several donors. The junction had 4 bases not matched to a gene; V was cut back by 0 bases and J by 4 bases. The CDR3 consists of 15 residues. The germline V gene has CDR1 SGHDT and CDR2 YYEEEE. Clones were sequenced by immunoSEQ multiplex PCR, and TCRdb holds only the in-frame ones, with some missing. The table records 45,000 to 65,000 clones, 90% to 95% of them present only once. The clonotype originates from a human donor in good health. The specimen sequenced was T cells isolated from PBMCs. The chain employs TRBV5-6 and TRBJ2-1, with 7 positions matching TRBD1. The CDR3 protein is CASSLEQGWYNEQFF. CDR3 bases: TGTGCCAGCAGCTTGGAACAGGGGTGGTACAATGAGCAGTTCTTC.